What follows describes a single T cell receptor (beta chain). Clones were read by immunoSEQ multiplex PCR, and TCRdb kept only the in-frame ones, dropping some. The sample holds 110,000 to 150,000 clones, 85% seen once. This entry is derived from a study of blood T cell repertoires in COVID-19. Study as a whole: Samples representing acute and convalescent COVID-19 were sourced from the United States, Italy and Spain. T cells, B-cell-depleted T cells, or PBMCs provided the cDNA or gDNA that served as material.

This CDR3 comprises 13 residues. V was shortened by 4 bases and J by 0 bases, with 7 bases between the two germline ends. CDR1 is SQVTM and CDR2 is ANQGSEA in the germline V gene. This sequence originates from a man over 45 with acute or convalescent COVID-19. V is TRBV29-1 and J is TRBJ1-5; possibly TRBD1 for D (5 bases). The specimen sequenced was peripheral blood. CDR3 amino acids: CSVGQNSNQPQHF. CDR3 sequence (DNA): TGCAGCGTTGGACAGAATAGCAATCAGCCCCAGCATTTT.